This T cell receptor beta chain is from a study of tumor-infiltrating lymphocytes in primary liver carcinoma. Looking at the study overall: Roughly 3.5 to 8 million productive TCRbeta reads came from each sample, comparable across tissue types. Overall study findings and caveats: Among the pair types, tumor region pairs showed more overlap than tumor-adjacent and tumor-blood pairs. Tumors had a top-250-clone fraction that was significantly higher than blood (p = 0.039).

From approximately 550 ng of total RNA, TCR beta-specific cDNA was reverse-transcribed using a constant-region primer. Sequencing libraries for TCR beta derived from three nested multiplex PCR rounds that used slightly modified ARM-PCR. Both of the initial two PCR rounds ran for about 9 cycles and employed TRBV1-TRBV30 forward primers alongside a C-beta reverse primer. TCRdb analysed the multiplex PCR reads with MiXCR anew, one entry per CDR3 protein. The repertoire holds a few hundred thousand distinct CDR3 sequences, with roughly 60% as singletons. A word on this clonotype: Its antigen is not identified. One junction end disagrees with the germline gene, perhaps due to a read error.

In addition to blood RNA drawn from unsorted whole blood, germline DNA was extracted. Collected before surgery were about 3.7 milliliters of peripheral blood. There are 13 residues in the CDR3. Germline-derived CDR1 and CDR2 are SGHNT and YENEEA. This receptor was identified in a woman aged 25 to 39 with primary liver carcinoma and hepatitis B virus infection. Sequenced: peripheral blood. This chain links TRBV11-3 with TRBJ2-1; no definite D call. Here the CDR3 reads CAGSLGLYNEQFF. In nucleotides, the CDR3 is TGTGCCGGCAGCTTGGGCCTTTACAATGAGCAATTCTTC. The variable domain in full, with the rest retrieved from reference TRBV11-3 and TRBJ2-1, is EAGVVQSPRYKIIEKKQPVAFWCNPISGHNTLYWYLQNLGQGPELLIRYENEEAVDDSQLPKDRFSAERLKGVDSTLKIQPAELGDSAVYLCAGSLGLYNEQFFGPGTRLTVL.